This TCR beta chain was obtained from a study of T-cell reconstitution after alpha-beta-depleted transplantation in children. Study-level findings and limits: From surviving recipient T cells and thymic progenitors came the high day-60 TCRbeta diversity observed in some patients. It was reported that alpha-beta T cells came from several hundred expanded graft clones (about two months after transplant). After one year, T-cell counts and TCRbeta diversity mostly came from new T cells.

It was with unique molecular identifiers that the TCRbeta library was prepared. TCRdb analysed the PCR reads with MiXCR anew, one entry per CDR3 protein. The sample carries 450,000 to 550,000 distinct CDR3 sequences, approximately 10% recorded once. This clonotype was detected a few times. Its target is unknown. CDR1 is SQVTM and CDR2 is ANQGSEA in the germline V gene. V lost 7 bases, J lost 5 bases, and 12 bases stayed unmatched. This CDR3 contains 15 residues. This chain uses TRBV29-1 with TRBJ2-2, with TRBD2 identical over 8 bases. Sample: PBMCs, mostly from graft donor cells, taken 180 days after TCRalphabeta/CD19-depleted stem cell transplant. This TCR was sampled from a female patient aged 2-9 years who had a stem cell transplant for aplastic anemia, so the T cells may come from the graft donor. The CDR3 protein is CSARGFSGITGELFF. Here the CDR3 DNA reads TGCAGCGCTAGGGGGTTTAGCGGGATTACCGGGGAGCTGTTTTTT.